A single sample is the source of the 30 T cell receptor beta chains below, sequenced in a study of T cells in localized non-small cell lung cancer. Produced via immunoSEQ multiplex PCR; TCRdb's table is partial and in-frame only. The data show around 67,000 clones, roughly 90% seen once. The sequences come from peripheral blood, collected before any cancer treatment. The receptors were sampled from a woman aged 40 to 75 with stage I lung adenocarcinoma.

The chain recombines TRBV7-8 with TRBJ1-2; 9 bases line up with TRBD1. The V gene end was trimmed by 3 bases and the J gene end by 7 bases; junction bases not matched to a gene: 6. Germline loops: CDR1 SGHVS, CDR2 FQNEAQ. The CDR3 consists of 14 residues. The CDR3 sequence is CASSLRGQGIGYTF. The CDR3 DNA reads as TGTGCCAGCAGCTTGCGGGGACAGGGCATTGGCTACACCTTC. Together with reference TRBV7-8 and TRBJ1-2, the CDR3 gives the full variable domain: GAGVSQSPRYKVAKRGQDVALRCDPISGHVSLFWYQQALGQGPEFLTYFQNEAQLDKSGLPSDRFFAERPEGSVSTLKIQRTQQEDSAVYLCASSLRGQGIGYTFGSGTRLTVV.

The chain links TRBV18 to TRBJ2-7, with 9 nucleotides matching TRBD2. The CDR3 is made up of 15 amino acids. V dropped 3 bases and J dropped 3; count of bases not matched to a gene: 6. From germline, CDR1 is KGHSH and CDR2 LQKENI. The CDR3 loop is CASSPWAGGGYEQYF. In DNA, the CDR3 is TGTGCCAGCTCACCGTGGGCGGGAGGGGGCTACGAGCAGTACTTC. Based on the CDR3 plus reference TRBV18 and TRBJ2-7, the full variable domain is NAGVMQNPRHLVRRRGQEARLRCSPMKGHSHVYWYRQLPEEGLKFMVYLQKENIIDESGMPKERFSAEFPKEGPSILRIQQVVRGDSAAYFCASSPWAGGGYEQYFGPGTRLTVT.

The chain links TRBV19 to TRBJ2-3; 12 nucleotides match TRBD2. CDR3 length equals 19 residues. Germline V gene lookup returns CDR1 LNHDA and CDR2 SQIVND (reference sequence). Trimming removed 5 bases from V and 0 bases from J; junction bases left unmatched: 12. CDR3 amino acids: CASSLQGLAGGASTDTQYF. The CDR3 region has the DNA TGTGCCAGTAGTCTCCAGGGACTAGCGGGCGGAGCGAGCACAGATACGCAGTATTTT.

The chain couples TRBV2 to TRBJ1-1, with D unresolved. Germline CDR1 SNHLY, CDR2 FYNNEI. V dropped 1 base and J dropped 3 bases, with 9 bases sitting between them. The CDR3 is made up of 14 amino acids. In DNA, the CDR3 is TGTGCCAGCAGTGAAGACAGATACTACACTGAAGCTTTCTTT. It yields the protein CASSEDRYYTEAFF.

The J gene is TRBJ1-1, the V gene TRBV27; 7 bases are shared with TRBD1. CDR3 length: 15 amino acids. Germline values: CDR1 MNHEY, CDR2 SMNVEV (reference sequence). Trimming at V came to 6 bases and at J to 6 bases, leaving 13 bases not matched to a gene. The CDR3 coding sequence is TGTGCCAGCAGACCCCTGGGGCAGGGGGGAGCTGAAGCTTTCTTT. Translating it yields CASRPLGQGGAEAFF.

The V gene is TRBV2, the J gene TRBJ1-4; TRBD1 is a possible D gene (5 bases). Germline assignment: CDR1 SNHLY and CDR2 FYNNEI. Trimming stripped 8 bases from V and 7 bases from J, with 17 bases between. The CDR3 totals 14 residues. CDR3 DNA sequence: TGTGCCAGCTTGGGGGGGAGAGGGGTTGAAAAACTGTTTTTT. Its protein is CASLGGRGVEKLFF.

The CDR3 DNA sequence: TGTGCCAGTAGCCGACAGGGCTTCTCTGGAAACACCATATATTTT. It yields the protein CASSRQGFSGNTIYF. V gene TRBV19 combines with J gene TRBJ1-3; 7 nucleotides align to TRBD1. Germline V gene data show CDR1 as LNHDA and CDR2 as SQIVND (reference sequence). V trimming: 6 bases; J trimming: 0 bases; junction bases outside the gene matches: 5. The CDR3 covers 15 residues.

The chain joins TRBV14 to TRBJ1-6; tentatively, D is TRBD1 (5 bases). This CDR3 has 15 residues. V was clipped by 3 bases and J by 13 bases, with 19 bases between them. Looked up from germline, CDR1 is SGHDN and CDR2 is FVKESK. The CDR3 spells CASSQWTYPGVPLHF. The DNA for the CDR3 is TGTGCCAGCAGCCAGTGGACATACCCCGGAGTCCCCCTCCACTTT.

This clone was seen only once. The V gene is TRBV5-1, the J gene TRBJ1-1, with unresolved D. Trimming pared 2 bases from V and 4 bases from J, leaving 15 bases between. Germline lookup yields CDR1 SGHRS and CDR2 YFSETQ. The CDR3 totals 15 residues. Here the CDR3 DNA reads TGCGCCAGCAGCTTTATTACGGCCCGGGGCACTGAAGCTTTCTTT. It specifies CASSFITARGTEAFF.

The genes are TRBV4-2 and TRBJ2-3; 7 nucleotides match TRBD1. Germline trimming cut 4 bases from V and 3 bases from J; bases unmatched to any gene: 13. This CDR3 has 17 amino acids. Looked up from germline, CDR1 is LGHNA and CDR2 is YNFKEQ. The CDR3 region has the DNA TGTGCCAGCAGCCCGTACCCAGGGGGAATTGGAACAGATACGCAGTATTTT. Amino acids: CASSPYPGGIGTDTQYF.

The chain couples TRBV9 to TRBJ2-7; D not resolved. V was shortened by 4 bases and J by 0 bases, with 11 bases between the two germline ends. This CDR3 spans 14 amino acids. Looked up from germline, CDR1 is SGDLS and CDR2 is YYNGEE. CDR3: CASSPTTDSYEQYF. CDR3 DNA: TGTGCCAGCAGCCCCACGACGGACTCCTACGAGCAGTACTTC.

This clone has only one observation. V gene TRBV28 combines with J gene TRBJ2-3; no definite D call. This CDR3 is built from 13 residues. Germline loops: CDR1 MDHEN, CDR2 SYDVKM. Between the trimmed V and J ends, which lost 3 bases and 6 bases, there was a span of 10 bases. CDR3 in DNA: TGTGCCAGCAGTTTTGCATTGGGGGATACGCAGTATTTT. It translates to CASSFALGDTQYF.

The table lists this clone with a count of one. This chain joins TRBV29-1 and TRBJ2-1; 7 bases are shared with TRBD1. Germline V lookup: CDR1 SQVTM, CDR2 ANQGSEA. The CDR3 is 14 amino acids. J was trimmed by 4 bases and V by 6 bases; bases with no gene match: 9. The CDR3 nucleotides read TGCAGCGTCACGGGACAGACGACTTACAATGAGCAGTTCTTC. Translating it yields CSVTGQTTYNEQFF.

The chain links TRBV5-1 to TRBJ2-3; unclear D gene. V lost 4 bases to trimming and J lost 0 bases, with 3 bases between them. Germline CDR1 reads SGHRS; CDR2 reads YFSETQ. CDR3 length: 12 amino acids. The CDR3 DNA follows: TGCGCCAGCAGCGCGAGCACAGATACGCAGTATTTT. Protein product: CASSASTDTQYF.

V and J are TRBV6-6 and TRBJ1-1, with D perhaps matching TRBD1 (5 bases). Germline CDR1 is MNHNY and CDR2 is SVGAGI (reference sequence). The CDR3 runs 15 residues. Trimming left V 6 bases short and J 0 bases short, with 14 bases between. CDR3 region: CASRGVSPLNTEAFF. The CDR3 DNA is TGTGCCAGCAGGGGGGTCTCCCCATTGAACACTGAAGCTTTCTTT.

The gene calls are TRBV9 and TRBJ2-1; 11 nucleotides match TRBD2. There are 15 residues in the CDR3. Trimming took 1 base from V and 7 from J; bases not matched to a gene: 4. In germline, CDR1 is SGDLS, CDR2 YYNGEE. CDR3 DNA sequence: TGTGCCAGCAGCGTAACTAGCGGGAGTGCGAATGAGCAGTTCTTC. Translated: CASSVTSGSANEQFF.

The chain carries TRBV7-2 and TRBJ2-7, with TRBD1 identical over 8 bases. J was trimmed by 4 bases and V by 5 bases; bases with no gene match: 10. From germline, CDR1 is SGHTA and CDR2 FQGNSA. The CDR3 covers 15 residues. In nucleotides, the CDR3 is TGTGCCAGCAGCGTAGAGCCGGGACAGGTGTACGAGCAGTACTTC. As protein: CASSVEPGQVYEQYF.

This chain connects TRBV28 to TRBJ1-1; the match to TRBD1 covers 7 bases. V lost 5 bases to trimming and J lost 3 bases; unmatched junction nucleotides: 6. CDR3 length equals 14 residues. Germline V gives CDR1 MDHEN, CDR2 SYDVKM. CDR3 amino acids: CASSPRQGYTEAFF. The CDR3 region has the DNA TGTGCCAGCAGTCCTAGACAGGGATACACTGAAGCTTTCTTT.

This chain connects TRBV4-1 to TRBJ2-7, with D unresolved. The CDR3 consists of 14 residues. Germline V CDR1 and CDR2: MGHRA, YSYEKL. V lost 0 bases to trimming and J lost 6 bases, with 12 bases between them. Here the CDR3 reads CASSQESRSSEQYF. For the CDR3, the DNA is TGCGCCAGCAGCCAAGAGTCCCGCAGCTCCGAGCAGTACTTC.

This sequence joins TRBV7-2 and TRBJ2-3; D is undetermined. The CDR3 is 12 amino acids. V was pared by 5 bases and J by 4 bases, with 7 bases between. Germline assignment: CDR1 SGHTA and CDR2 FQGNSA. DNA of the CDR3: TGTGCCAGCAGCCCCCTCGCAGATACGCAGTATTTT. It yields the protein CASSPLADTQYF.

The chain couples TRBV13 to TRBJ1-2, with 9 nucleotides matching TRBD1. The V gene end was trimmed by 4 bases and the J gene end by 6 bases; junction bases not matched to a gene: 9. In germline, CDR1 is PRHDT, CDR2 FYEKMQ (reference sequence). The CDR3 is 15 amino acids. The CDR3 reads CASSWPGQGINGYTF. CDR3 nucleotides: TGTGCCAGCAGCTGGCCGGGACAGGGAATCAATGGCTACACCTTC.

The chain combines TRBV13 with TRBJ1-2; tentatively, D is TRBD1 (5 bases). Germline CDR1 and CDR2: PRHDT and FYEKMQ (reference sequence). This CDR3 comprises 14 residues. V gave up 4 bases and J gave up 6 bases, with 15 bases separating them. The CDR3 DNA reads as TGTGCCAGCAGCTCCCAAGGCAGGGAAGATGGCTACACCTTC. Translating gives CASSSQGREDGYTF.

The V and J genes are TRBV7-9 and TRBJ1-1, with D unclear. This CDR3 contains 12 residues. Germline V lookup: CDR1 SEHNR, CDR2 FQNEAQ (reference sequence). Trimming took 4 bases from V and 12 from J, leaving 15 bases between them. The DNA of the CDR3 is TGTGCCAGCAGCTACCAAAATAAAGACCCTTTCTTT. Its translation: CASSYQNKDPFF.

The chain is built from TRBV5-4 and TRBJ1-1; TRBD1 agrees at 8 bases. The CDR3 is 13 amino acids. The germline V gene has CDR1 SGHNT and CDR2 YYREEE (reference sequence). Trimming at V came to 4 bases and at J to 3 bases, leaving 2 bases not matched to a gene. The CDR3 here is CASSPDRDTEAFF. The CDR3 coding sequence is TGTGCCAGCAGCCCGGACAGGGACACTGAAGCTTTCTTT.

This chain uses TRBV4-2 with TRBJ1-1; a possible D gene is TRBD1 (6 bases). The CDR3 sequence is 18 residues long. Germline V gene lookup returns CDR1 LGHNA and CDR2 YNFKEQ. The V end was cut by 3 bases, the J end by 0 bases, with 20 bases between. The CDR3 sequence is CASSQDQGQSLMNTEAFF. The CDR3 DNA follows: TGTGCCAGCAGCCAGGATCAAGGACAGTCACTTATGAACACTGAAGCTTTCTTT.

This clone showed up just a few times. The chain has TRBV11-2 and TRBJ2-2; the match to TRBD1 covers 8 bases. Germline trimming cut 4 bases from V and 3 bases from J; bases unmatched to any gene: 16. The CDR3 is 19 amino acids. In germline, CDR1 is SGHAT, CDR2 FQNNGV. CDR3 sequence: CASSSLFQTGVEYTGELFF. The CDR3 nucleotides are TGTGCCAGCAGCTCCCTATTCCAGACAGGGGTTGAATACACCGGGGAGCTGTTTTTT.

Comment on this clone: The sample holds other DNA sequences that translate to the same CDR3. The chain couples TRBV5-1 to TRBJ1-1; D call uncertain. Germline lookup yields CDR1 SGHRS and CDR2 YFSETQ. The CDR3 sequence is 13 residues long. Trimming took off 0 bases at V and 4 bases at J, with 7 bases between the two ends. The CDR3 protein is CASSLGAGTEAFF. For the CDR3, the DNA is TGCGCCAGCAGCTTGGGAGCGGGCACTGAAGCTTTCTTT.

The chain has TRBV28 and TRBJ2-5, with TRBD2 matching 13 bases. CDR1 and CDR2 from the germline V gene are MDHEN and SYDVKM. The CDR3 sequence is 13 residues long. The junction had 2 bases not matched to a gene; V was cut back by 8 bases and J by 5 bases. The CDR3 DNA is TGTGCCAGCGGGACTAGCGGGATTGAGACCCAGTACTTC. Translation: CASGTSGIETQYF.

This sequence joins TRBV9 and TRBJ1-3; tentative D call: TRBD1 (6 bases). The V end lost 0 bases, the J end lost 7 bases, and 17 bases lay between the germline ends. This CDR3 contains 16 residues. Germline lookup yields CDR1 SGDLS and CDR2 YYNGEE. The CDR3 DNA sequence: TGTGCCAGCAGCGTAGAGGCAGGGGAGGCTTGGAACACCATATATTTT. Amino acids: CASSVEAGEAWNTIYF.

This chain connects TRBV11-2 to TRBJ1-5, with a weak D call TRBD1 (6 bases). V lost 3 bases, J lost 3 bases, and 12 bases lay in between. The CDR3 spans 15 residues. Germline values: CDR1 SGHAT, CDR2 FQNNGV. DNA for the CDR3: TGTGCCAGCAGCTTTGCTTACAGGGCCAATCAGCCCCAGCATTTT. Its translation is CASSFAYRANQPQHF.